The present TCR beta chain was sequenced within a study of T cells in Graves' hyperthyroidism and ophthalmopathy. With regard to this clonotype: One end of the junction varies from germline; a read error may be responsible.

The CDR3 regions of TCR beta were amplified from RNA transcripts. The TCR CDR3 first-round RT-PCR relied on the HTBI primer set. TCRdb analysed the multiplex PCR reads with MiXCR anew, one entry per CDR3 protein. There are around 700,000 distinct CDR3 sequences in the sample; 35% occur only once, and roughly 30% lies in the top ten. Clinical symptoms, serum thyroxine, TRAb, thyroid ultrasound and orbital computed tomography established diagnosis. The sequenced material came from blood. This TCR was recovered from a woman aged 40 to 50 with Graves' hyperthyroidism.

The CDR3 DNA follows: TGCGCCAGCAGCCAAGACTCGGGACAGAGTTTTGGAAACACCATATATTTT. This sequence encodes CASSQDSGQSFGNTIYF. The V call is TRBV11-1, the J call TRBJ1-3; 7 bases are shared with TRBD1. The CDR3 is 17 residues long. Germline V gene lookup returns CDR1 SGHAT and CDR2 FQDESV (reference sequence).